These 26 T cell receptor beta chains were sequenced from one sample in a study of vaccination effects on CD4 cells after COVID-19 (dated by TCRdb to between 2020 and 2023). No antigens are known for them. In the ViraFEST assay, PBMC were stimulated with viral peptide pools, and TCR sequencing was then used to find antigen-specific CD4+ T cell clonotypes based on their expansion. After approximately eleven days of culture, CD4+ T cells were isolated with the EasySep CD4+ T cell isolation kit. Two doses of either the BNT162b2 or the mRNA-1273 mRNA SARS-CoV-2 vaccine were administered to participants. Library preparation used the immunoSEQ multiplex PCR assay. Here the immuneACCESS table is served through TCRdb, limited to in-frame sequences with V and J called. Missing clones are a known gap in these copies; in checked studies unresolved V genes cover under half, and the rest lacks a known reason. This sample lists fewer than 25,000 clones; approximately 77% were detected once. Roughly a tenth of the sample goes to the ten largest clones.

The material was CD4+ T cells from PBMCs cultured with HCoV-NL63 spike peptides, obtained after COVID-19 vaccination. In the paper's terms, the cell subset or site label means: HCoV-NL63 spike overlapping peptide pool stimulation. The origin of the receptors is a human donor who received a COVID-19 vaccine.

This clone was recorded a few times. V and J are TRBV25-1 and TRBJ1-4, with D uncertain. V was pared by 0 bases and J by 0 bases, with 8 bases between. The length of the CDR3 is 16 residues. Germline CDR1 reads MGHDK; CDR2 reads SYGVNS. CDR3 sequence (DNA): TGTGCCAGCAGTGAATACCGCCCCTCAACTAATGAAAAACTGTTTTTT. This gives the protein CASSEYRPSTNEKLFF.

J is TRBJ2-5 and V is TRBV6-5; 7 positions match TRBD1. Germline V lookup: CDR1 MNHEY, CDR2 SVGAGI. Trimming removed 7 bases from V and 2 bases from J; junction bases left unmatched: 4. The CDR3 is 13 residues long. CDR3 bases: TGTGCCAGCAACGGACAGGAGCAAGAGACCCAGTACTTC. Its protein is CASNGQEQETQYF.

The CDR3 sequence is CASSLRTRTSGGPPPYEQYF. The CDR3 nucleotides are TGTGCCAGCAGTTTACGGACCCGTACTAGCGGGGGGCCCCCGCCCTACGAGCAGTACTTC. V usage is TRBV27 and J usage is TRBJ2-7; 12 nucleotides align to TRBD2. J was trimmed by 2 bases and V by 2 bases; bases with no gene match: 16. This CDR3 region has 20 residues. Germline V lookup: CDR1 MNHEY, CDR2 SMNVEV (reference sequence).

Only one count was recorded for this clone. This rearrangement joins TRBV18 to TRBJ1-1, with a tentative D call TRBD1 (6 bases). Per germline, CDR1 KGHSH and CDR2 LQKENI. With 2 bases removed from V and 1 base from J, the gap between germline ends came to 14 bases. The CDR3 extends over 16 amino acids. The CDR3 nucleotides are TGTGCCAGCTCACCAAGACAGGTTCAGGAGAACACTGAAGCTTTCTTT. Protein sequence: CASSPRQVQENTEAFF.

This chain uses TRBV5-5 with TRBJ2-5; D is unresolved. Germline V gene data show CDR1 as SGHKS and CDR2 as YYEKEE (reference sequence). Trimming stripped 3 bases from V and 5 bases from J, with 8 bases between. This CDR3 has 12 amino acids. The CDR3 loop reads CASSWIFETQYF. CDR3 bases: TGTGCCAGCAGCTGGATCTTCGAGACCCAGTACTTC.

Written as DNA, the CDR3 is TGCAGTGCTAGTGATGGGACAGGGACCTCCTACGAGCAGTACTTC. It specifies CSASDGTGTSYEQYF. The rearrangement joins TRBV20-1 to TRBJ2-7, with 9 bases lining up with TRBD1. In germline, CDR1 is DFQATT, CDR2 SNEGSKA (reference sequence). V shed 3 bases and J 0 bases; nucleotides not matched to a gene: 6. The CDR3 spans 15 residues.

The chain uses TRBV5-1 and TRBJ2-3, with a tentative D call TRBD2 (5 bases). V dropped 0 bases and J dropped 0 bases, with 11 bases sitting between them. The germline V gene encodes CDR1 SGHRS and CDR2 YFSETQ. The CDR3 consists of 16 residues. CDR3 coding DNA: TGCGCCAGCAGCTTGGATCCTCGGGGAAGCACAGATACGCAGTATTTT. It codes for CASSLDPRGSTDTQYF.

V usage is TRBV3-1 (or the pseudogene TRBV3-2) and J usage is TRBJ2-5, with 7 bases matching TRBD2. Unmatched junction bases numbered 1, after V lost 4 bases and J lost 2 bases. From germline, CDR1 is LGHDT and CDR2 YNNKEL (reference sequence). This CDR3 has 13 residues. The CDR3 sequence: CASSRGGQETQYF. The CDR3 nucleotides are TGTGCCAGCAGCCGCGGGGGACAAGAGACCCAGTACTTC.

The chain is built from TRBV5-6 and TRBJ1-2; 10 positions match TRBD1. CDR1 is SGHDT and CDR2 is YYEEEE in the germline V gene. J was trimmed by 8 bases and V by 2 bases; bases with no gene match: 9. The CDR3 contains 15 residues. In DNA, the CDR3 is TGTGCCAGCAGCTTACTCACCGGGACAGGGGAGGGCTACACCTTC. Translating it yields CASSLLTGTGEGYTF. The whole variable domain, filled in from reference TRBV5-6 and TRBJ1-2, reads DAGVTQSPTHLIKTRGQQVTLRCSPKSGHDTVSWYQQALGQGPQFIFQYYEEEERQRGNFPDRFSGHQFPNYSSELNVNALLLGDSALYLCASSLLTGTGEGYTFGSGTRLTVV.

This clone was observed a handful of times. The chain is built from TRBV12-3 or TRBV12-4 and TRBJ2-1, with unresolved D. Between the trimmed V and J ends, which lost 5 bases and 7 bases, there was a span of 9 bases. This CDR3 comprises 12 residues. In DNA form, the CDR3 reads TGTGCCAGCAGTCCGGTTTTAAATGAGCAGTTCTTC. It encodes CASSPVLNEQFF.

The CDR3 loop reads CASSLRGTDAKNIQYF. The DNA for the CDR3 is TGTGCCAGCAGCTTACGGGGGACCGATGCCAAAAACATTCAGTACTTC. The V and J genes are TRBV7-9 and TRBJ2-4, with D possibly matching TRBD2 (6 bases). Trimming removed 2 bases at V and 1 base at J, with 12 bases between. The CDR3 covers 16 residues. Germline CDR1 reads SEHNR; CDR2 reads FQNEAQ (reference sequence).

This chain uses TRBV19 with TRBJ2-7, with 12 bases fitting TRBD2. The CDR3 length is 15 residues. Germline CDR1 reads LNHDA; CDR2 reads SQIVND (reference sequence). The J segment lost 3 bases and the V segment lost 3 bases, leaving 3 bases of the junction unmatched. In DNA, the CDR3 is TGTGCCAGTAGTATTGGGACTAGCGGGTTCTACGAGCAGTACTTC. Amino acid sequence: CASSIGTSGFYEQYF.

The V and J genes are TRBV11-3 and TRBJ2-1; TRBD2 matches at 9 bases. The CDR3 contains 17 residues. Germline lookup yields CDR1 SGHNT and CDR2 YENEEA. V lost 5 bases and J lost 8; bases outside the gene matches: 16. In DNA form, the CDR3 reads TGTGCCAGCAGCCTAGGCCCAGGGCGGGAGGGCCAACATGAGCAGTTCTTC. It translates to CASSLGPGREGQHEQFF.

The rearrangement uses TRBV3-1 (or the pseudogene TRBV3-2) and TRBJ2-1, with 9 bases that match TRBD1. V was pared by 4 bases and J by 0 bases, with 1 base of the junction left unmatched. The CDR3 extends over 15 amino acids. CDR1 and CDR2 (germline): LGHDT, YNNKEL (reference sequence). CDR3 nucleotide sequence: TGTGCCAGCAGCCTGGACAGGGGCTCCTACAATGAGCAGTTCTTC. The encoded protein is CASSLDRGSYNEQFF.

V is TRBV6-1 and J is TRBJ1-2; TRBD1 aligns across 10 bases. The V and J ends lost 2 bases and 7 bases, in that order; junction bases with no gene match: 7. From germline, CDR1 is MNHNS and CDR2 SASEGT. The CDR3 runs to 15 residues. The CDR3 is CASSEIWTGGSGYTF. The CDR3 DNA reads TGTGCCAGCAGTGAAATTTGGACAGGGGGTTCTGGCTACACCTTC.

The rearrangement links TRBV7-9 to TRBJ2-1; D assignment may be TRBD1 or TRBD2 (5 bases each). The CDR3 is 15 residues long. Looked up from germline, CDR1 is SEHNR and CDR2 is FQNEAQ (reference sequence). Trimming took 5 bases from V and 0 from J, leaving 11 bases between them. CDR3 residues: CASSLRDGSYNEQFF. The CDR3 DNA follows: TGTGCCAGCAGCCTCCGGGACGGCTCCTACAATGAGCAGTTCTTC.

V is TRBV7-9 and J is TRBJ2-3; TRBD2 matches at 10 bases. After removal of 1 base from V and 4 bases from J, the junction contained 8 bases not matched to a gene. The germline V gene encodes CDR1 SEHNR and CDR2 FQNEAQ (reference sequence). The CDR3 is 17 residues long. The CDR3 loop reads CASSLGGLAVWADTQYF. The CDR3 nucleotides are TGTGCCAGCAGCTTAGGCGGACTAGCGGTCTGGGCAGATACGCAGTATTTT.

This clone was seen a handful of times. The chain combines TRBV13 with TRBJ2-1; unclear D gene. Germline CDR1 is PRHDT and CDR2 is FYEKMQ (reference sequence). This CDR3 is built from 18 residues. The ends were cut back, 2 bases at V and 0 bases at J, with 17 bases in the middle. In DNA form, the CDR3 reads TGTGCCAGCAGCTTACTCTCCCCGTTCGCACCCTCCTACAATGAGCAGTTCTTC. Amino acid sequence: CASSLLSPFAPSYNEQFF.

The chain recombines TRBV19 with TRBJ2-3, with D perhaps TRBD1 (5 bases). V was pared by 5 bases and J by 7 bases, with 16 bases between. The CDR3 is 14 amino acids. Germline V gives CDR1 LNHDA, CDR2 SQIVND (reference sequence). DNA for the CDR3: TGTGCCAGTAGTGAGTCCCAGGGTTGGCATACGCAGTATTTT. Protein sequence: CASSESQGWHTQYF.

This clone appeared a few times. The CDR3 DNA is TGTGCCAGCAGTGAAGGAGGAGTTGGCTACACCTTC. Residues: CASSEGGVGYTF. The rearrangement links TRBV6-1 to TRBJ1-2; no firm D call. The CDR3 extends over 12 amino acids. V was pared by 1 base and J by 7 bases, with 7 bases between. Germline loops: CDR1 MNHNS, CDR2 SASEGT.

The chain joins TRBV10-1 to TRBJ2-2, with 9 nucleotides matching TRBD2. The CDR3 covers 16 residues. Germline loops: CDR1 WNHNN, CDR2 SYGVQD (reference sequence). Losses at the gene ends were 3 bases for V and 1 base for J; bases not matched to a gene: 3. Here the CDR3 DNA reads TGCGCCAGCAGTGACTTGACTAGCGGGAACACCGGGGAGCTGTTTTTT. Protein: CASSDLTSGNTGELFF.

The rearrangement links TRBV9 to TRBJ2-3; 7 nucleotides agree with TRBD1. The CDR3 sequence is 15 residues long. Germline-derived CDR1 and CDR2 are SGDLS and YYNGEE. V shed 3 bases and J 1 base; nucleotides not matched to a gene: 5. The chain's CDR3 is CASSGRDSGTDTQYF. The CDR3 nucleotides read TGTGCCAGCAGCGGCCGGGACAGTGGCACAGATACGCAGTATTTT. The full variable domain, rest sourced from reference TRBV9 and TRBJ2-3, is DSGVTQTPKHLITATGQRVTLRCSPRSGDLSVYWYQQSLDQGLQFLIQYYNGEERAKGNILERFSAQQFPDLHSELNLSSLELGDSALYFCASSGRDSGTDTQYFGPGTRLTVL.

This chain's CDR3 is CASSLAGGLFGNTIYF. The CDR3 coding sequence is TGTGCCAGCAGCTTAGCGGGGGGACTATTTGGAAACACCATATATTTT. The chain employs TRBV7-2 and TRBJ1-3; possibly TRBD1 for D (5 bases). V gave up 0 bases and J gave up 3 bases, with 12 bases separating them. Per germline, CDR1 SGHTA and CDR2 FQGNSA. The CDR3 runs 16 residues.

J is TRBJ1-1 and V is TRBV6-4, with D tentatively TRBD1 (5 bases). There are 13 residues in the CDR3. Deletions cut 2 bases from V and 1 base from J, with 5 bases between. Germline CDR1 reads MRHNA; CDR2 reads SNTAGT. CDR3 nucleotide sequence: TGTGCCAGCAGTGACCAGGGGAACACTGAAGCTTTCTTT. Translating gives CASSDQGNTEAFF.

This CDR3 reads CASSPQVLNTEAFF. In DNA form, the CDR3 reads TGTGCCAGCAGTCCGCAGGTGTTGAACACTGAAGCTTTCTTT. The chain joins TRBV27 to TRBJ1-1; D not resolved. V shed 5 bases and J shed 0 bases, with 10 bases lying between them. The CDR3 contains 14 residues. Germline CDR1 and CDR2: MNHEY and SMNVEV (reference sequence).

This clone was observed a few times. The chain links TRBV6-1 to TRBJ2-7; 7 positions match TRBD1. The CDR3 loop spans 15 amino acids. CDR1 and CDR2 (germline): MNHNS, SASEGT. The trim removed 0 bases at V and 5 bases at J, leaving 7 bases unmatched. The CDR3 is CASSEAEGTGDEQYF. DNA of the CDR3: TGTGCCAGCAGTGAAGCCGAGGGAACAGGGGACGAGCAGTACTTC.